This TCR beta chain was captured by sequencing in a study of human T cells and chemical hapten exposure. TCRdb redid the calling of the RACE reads with MiXCR, one entry per CDR3 protein. The sample contains 180,000 or so distinct CDR3 sequences, 30% of which appear only once. This clonotype came up once. Stated time point: pre-sensitization, week 0. Treatment meaning: therapeutic diphenylcyclopropenone sensitization with weekly scalp DPC. CDR3 length: 14 residues. V gave up 2 bases and J gave up 8 bases; unmatched junction bases: 6. Germline V gene lookup returns CDR1 SNHLY and CDR2 FYNNEI. The starting material was whole blood, obtained in connection with sensitization to the hapten diphenylcyclopropenone (DPC). This sequence joins TRBV2 and TRBJ1-2; TRBD1 agrees at 9 bases. The sequence was obtained from a woman in her 30s with alopecia areata. Some clones in this sample may be carry-over from other donors' samples. Written as DNA, the CDR3 is TGTGCCAGCAGTGAATCTGGGACAGGGAGCGGCTACACCTTC. Translating gives CASSESGTGSGYTF. Together with reference TRBV2 and TRBJ1-2, the CDR3 gives the full variable domain: EPEVTQTPSHQVTQMGQEVILRCVPISNHLYFYWYRQILGQKVEFLVSFYNNEISEKSEIFDDQFSVERPDGSNFTLKIRSTKLEDSAMYFCASSESGTGSGYTFGSGTRLTVV.